This T cell receptor (beta chain) was documented in a study of T-cell memory formation after mild COVID-19. Study as a whole: For the most part, TCR clusters were specific to one donor.

This CDR3 has 17 amino acids. Germline V lookup: CDR1 DFQATT, CDR2 SNEGSKA (reference sequence). TCRdb recomputed calls from the 5' RACE reads with MiXCR, one row per CDR3 protein. The sample lists 200,000 to 300,000 distinct CDR3 sequences; over 15% were seen once. The TCR was taken from an adult woman who had mild COVID-19 (a few samples of this study predate the infection). Cell type and time point are not known. Sequenced sample: PBMCs or a T cell subset sorted from them (not recorded which). The gene calls are TRBV20-1 and TRBJ1-4; weak D call: TRBD1 (5 bases). This CDR3 is CSTRTQGVIATNEKLFF. CDR3 nucleotides: TGCAGCACCCGCACCCAGGGTGTCATTGCAACTAATGAAAAACTGTTTTTT.